These T cell receptor beta chains were read from a single sample in a study of CD8 T cells in ankylosing spondylitis. Each CDR3 protein is one row after TCRdb ran MiXCR on the 5' RACE reads. The table lists 700,000 to 850,000 distinct CDR3 sequences, approximately 12% of them singletons, with around 0.51% in the top ten. Sequenced input: blood, either unsorted or a sorted T cell fraction (not recorded which). These receptors were obtained from a male donor with ankylosing spondylitis. Each CDR3 is given with its conserved first and last residue. The D gene is left open where the match is weak. The size field is filled for only some rows; it gives once, few, many or a size class.

clone_size	v_call	d_call	cdr3_length	j_call	cdr3_nt	cdr3_aa
-	TRBV7-2	TRBD1	16	TRBJ2-7	TGTGCCAGCAGCTGGCCCGATTGGACAGGGCGGTACGAGCAGTACTTC	CASSWPDWTGRYEQYF
-	TRBV7-9	-	11	TRBJ2-3	TGTGCCGGAACCAAGGGGGATACGCAGTATTTT	CAGTKGDTQYF
few	TRBV7-2	-	15	TRBJ2-3	TGTGCCAGCAGCTTAGACAGGGCTTGGACAGATACGCAGTATTTT	CASSLDRAWTDTQYF
many	TRBV20-1	-	11	TRBJ2-7	TGCAGTGTCCACAGGGCCTACGAGCAGTACTTC	CSVHRAYEQYF
-	TRBV9	TRBD2	17	TRBJ2-1	TGTGCCAGCAGCGTAGGGGGAGGGGTGAGCTCCTACAATGAGCAGTTCTTC	CASSVGGGVSSYNEQFF
-	TRBV7-9	-	16	TRBJ1-1	TGTGCCAGCAGCTTCACCAATGCCAGGGTTGTCACTGAAGCTTTCTTT	CASSFTNARVVTEAFF
many	TRBV20-1	-	12	TRBJ1-1	TGCAGTGCTAGAGGAGGCGGGGGGGAAGCTTTCTTT	CSARGGGGEAFF
few	TRBV20-1	-	12	TRBJ1-5	TGCAGTGCTCAGGAGGCTCCTGGGCCCCAGCATTTT	CSAQEAPGPQHF
-	TRBV6-1	TRBD1	15	TRBJ2-3	TGTGCCAGCAGTAAGGGACAGGGAGGCGCAGATACGCAGTATTTT	CASSKGQGGADTQYF
-	TRBV2	TRBD1	15	TRBJ2-3	TGTGCCAGCAGAGCCGGGACAGGGGCGACAGATACGCAGTATTTT	CASRAGTGATDTQYF
few	TRBV11-3	-	15	TRBJ2-1	TGTGCCAGCAGCTCAAGCGCGGGGAATTCGAATGAGCAGTTCTTC	CASSSSAGNSNEQFF
few	TRBV20-1	-	14	TRBJ2-5	TGCAGTGCTAGGACCCTAACGACCCAAGAGACCCAGTACTTC	CSARTLTTQETQYF
-	TRBV20-1	-	13	TRBJ1-1	TGCAGTGCTACGGACCAAACGGGGACTGAAGCTTTCTTT	CSATDQTGTEAFF
-	TRBV9	-	12	TRBJ2-7	TGTGCCAGCAGCGTAGACCAGAGAGAGCAGTACTTC	CASSVDQREQYF
-	TRBV6-2/TRBV6-3	TRBD1	14	TRBJ2-5	TGTGCCAGCAGATACTACAGGGGTGGAGAGACCCAGTACTTC	CASRYYRGGETQYF
-	TRBV20-1	TRBD2	15	TRBJ2-7	TGCAGTGCTACTGTCCCGGGGGGAGGAACCTACGAGCAGTACTTC	CSATVPGGGTYEQYF
-	TRBV11-2	TRBD2	19	TRBJ2-1	TGTGCCAGCAGCTTACAGGCGGGGGGGCATTTCAGCTCCTACAATGAGCAGTTCTTC	CASSLQAGGHFSSYNEQFF
-	TRBV7-2	-	13	TRBJ2-7	TGTGCCAGCACAGCTTGGTCCCGGTACGAGCAGTACTTC	CASTAWSRYEQYF
few	TRBV9	TRBD2	16	TRBJ2-1	TGTGCCAGCACTACTAGCGGGGCAAGCTCCTACAATGAGCAGTTCTTC	CASTTSGASSYNEQFF
few	TRBV15	-	14	TRBJ2-7	TGTGCCACCAGCAGAGTGACGGGCTCCTACGAGCAGTACTTC	CATSRVTGSYEQYF
-	TRBV28	-	14	TRBJ2-5	TGTGCCAGCAGCCGCATGCCGGGGAGAGAGACCCAGTACTTC	CASSRMPGRETQYF
few	TRBV29-1	TRBD1	13	TRBJ1-1	TGCAGCGTTAGGGGACAGGGTGTTGTTGAAGCTTTCTTT	CSVRGQGVVEAFF
few	TRBV9	-	16	TRBJ2-1	TGTGCCAGCAGCGTAAGGGGGTCTTGGGCCTACAATGAGCAGTTCTTC	CASSVRGSWAYNEQFF
few	TRBV27	-	15	TRBJ1-1	TGTGCCAGCAGTCTAAACCGACACCCGAACACTGAAGCTTTCTTT	CASSLNRHPNTEAFF
-	TRBV20-1	TRBD1	14	TRBJ2-3	TGCAGTGCTGTTGAGACAGGGTACACAGATACGCAGTATTTT	CSAVETGYTDTQYF